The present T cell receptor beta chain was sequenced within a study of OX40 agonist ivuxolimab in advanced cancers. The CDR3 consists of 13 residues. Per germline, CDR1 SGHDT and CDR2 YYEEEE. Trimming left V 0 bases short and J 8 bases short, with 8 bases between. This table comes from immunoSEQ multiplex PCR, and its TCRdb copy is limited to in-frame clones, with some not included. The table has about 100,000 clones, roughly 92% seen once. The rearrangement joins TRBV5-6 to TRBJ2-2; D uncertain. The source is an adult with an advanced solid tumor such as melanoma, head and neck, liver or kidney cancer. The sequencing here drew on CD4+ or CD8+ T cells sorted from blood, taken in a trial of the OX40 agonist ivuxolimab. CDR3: CASSLGSAGELFF. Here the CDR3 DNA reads TGTGCCAGCAGCTTGGGCTCGGCGGGGGAGCTGTTTTTT.